The present T cell receptor (beta chain) was sequenced within a study of beta chain features in type 1 diabetes. Study-wide points: In every one of the four CD4+ subsets, TCRB CDR3s were moderately but significantly shorter in Type 1 diabetes patients.

A note on this clone: Its antigen is still unknown.

The entirety of the isolated RNA underwent reverse transcription, so expressed TCRB transcripts were sequenced. Sequenced by immunoSEQ multiplex PCR; TCRdb stores in-frame clones only, minus some. The table includes around 280,000 clones, 15% detected once. The germline V gene encodes CDR1 GTSNPN and CDR2 SVGIG (reference sequence). The V end was cut by 2 bases, the J end by 4 bases, with 6 bases between. This CDR3 is built from 12 residues. Sorting with CD45RO/CCR7/CD25/CD127/CD95/CD27 yielded naive, central memory, regulatory and stem-like memory CD4+ cells. This chain joins TRBV30 and TRBJ1-3; unclear D gene. The receptor was isolated from a man aged 18 to 30 with type 1 diabetes. Sequenced sample: naive CD4+ T cells from blood. CDR3 residues: CAWSPQGNTIYF. The CDR3 coding sequence is TGTGCCTGGAGTCCTCAGGGAAACACCATATATTTT.